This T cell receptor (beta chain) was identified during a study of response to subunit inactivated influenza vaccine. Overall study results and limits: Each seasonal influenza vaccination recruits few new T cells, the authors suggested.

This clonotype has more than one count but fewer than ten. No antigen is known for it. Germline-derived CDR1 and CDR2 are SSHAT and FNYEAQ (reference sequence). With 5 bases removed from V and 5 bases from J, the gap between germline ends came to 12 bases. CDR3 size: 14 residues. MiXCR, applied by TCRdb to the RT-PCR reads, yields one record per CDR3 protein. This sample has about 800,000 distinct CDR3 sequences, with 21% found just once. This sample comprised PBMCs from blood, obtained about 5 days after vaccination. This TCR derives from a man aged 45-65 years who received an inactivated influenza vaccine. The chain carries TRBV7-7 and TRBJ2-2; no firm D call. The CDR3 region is CASSARLGTGELFF. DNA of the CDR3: TGTGCCAGCAGCGCTAGGCTAGGGACCGGGGAGCTGTTTTTT.